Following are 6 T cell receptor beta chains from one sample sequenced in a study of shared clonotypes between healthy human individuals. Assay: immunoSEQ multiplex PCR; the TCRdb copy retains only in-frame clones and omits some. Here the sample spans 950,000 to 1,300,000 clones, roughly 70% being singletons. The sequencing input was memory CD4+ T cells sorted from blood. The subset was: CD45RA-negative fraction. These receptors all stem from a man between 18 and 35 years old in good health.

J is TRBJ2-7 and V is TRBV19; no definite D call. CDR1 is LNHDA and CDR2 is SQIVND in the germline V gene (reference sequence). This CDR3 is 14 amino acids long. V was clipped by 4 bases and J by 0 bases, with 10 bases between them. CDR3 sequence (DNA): TGTGCCAGTAGTACCAACCCCAGCTCCTACGAGCAGTACTTC. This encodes CASSTNPSSYEQYF.

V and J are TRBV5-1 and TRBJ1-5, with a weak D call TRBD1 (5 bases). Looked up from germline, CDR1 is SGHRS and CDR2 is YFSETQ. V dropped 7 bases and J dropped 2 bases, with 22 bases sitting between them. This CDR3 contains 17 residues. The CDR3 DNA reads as TGCGCCAGCGCCCCCGGGTGGGGGAGGTCGGGCAATCAGCCCCAGCATTTT. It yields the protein CASAPGWGRSGNQPQHF.

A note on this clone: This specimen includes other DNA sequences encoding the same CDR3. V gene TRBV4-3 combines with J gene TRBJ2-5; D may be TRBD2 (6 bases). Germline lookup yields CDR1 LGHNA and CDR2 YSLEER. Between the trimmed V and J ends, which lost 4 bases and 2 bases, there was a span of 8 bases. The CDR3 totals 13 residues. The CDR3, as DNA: TGCGCCAGCAGCCCGGGACTGCAAGAGACCCAGTACTTC. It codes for CASSPGLQETQYF.

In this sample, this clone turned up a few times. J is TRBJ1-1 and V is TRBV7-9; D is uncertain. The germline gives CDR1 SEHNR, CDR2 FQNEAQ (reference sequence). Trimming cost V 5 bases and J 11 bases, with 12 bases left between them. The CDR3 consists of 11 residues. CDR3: CASSVGEKAFF. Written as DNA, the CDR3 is TGTGCCAGCAGCGTTGGGGAGAAGGCTTTCTTT.

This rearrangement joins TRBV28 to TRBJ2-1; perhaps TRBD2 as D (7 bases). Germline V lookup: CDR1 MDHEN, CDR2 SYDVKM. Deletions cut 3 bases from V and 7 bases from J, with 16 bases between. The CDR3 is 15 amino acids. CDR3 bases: TGTGCCAGCAGTTTTTTGGGGGGGCCTTTTAATGAGCAGTTCTTC. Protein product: CASSFLGGPFNEQFF. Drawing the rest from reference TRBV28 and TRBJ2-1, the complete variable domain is DVKVTQSSRYLVKRTGEKVFLECVQDMDHENMFWYRQDPGLGLRLIYFSYDVKMKEKGDIPEGYSVSREKKERFSLILESASTNQTSMYLCASSFLGGPFNEQFFGPGTRLTVL.

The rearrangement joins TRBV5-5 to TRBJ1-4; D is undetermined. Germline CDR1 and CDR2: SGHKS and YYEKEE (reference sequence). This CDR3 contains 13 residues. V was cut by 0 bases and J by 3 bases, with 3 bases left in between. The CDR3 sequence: CASSLESNEKLFF. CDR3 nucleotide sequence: TGTGCCAGCAGCTTGGAGTCTAATGAAAAACTGTTTTTT. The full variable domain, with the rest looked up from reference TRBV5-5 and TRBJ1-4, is DAGVTQSPTHLIKTRGQQVTLRCSPISGHKSVSWYQQVLGQGPQFIFQYYEKEERGRGNFPDRFSARQFPNYSSELNVNALLLGDSALYLCASSLESNEKLFFGSGTQLSVL.